This T cell receptor (beta chain) originates from a study of blood T cells in healthy people across ages. Background on the study: About one barcoded beta molecule was captured per two T cells (by template switching).

This clonotype turned up a few times. CDR1 MGHRA and CDR2 YSYEKL come from the germline V gene. This CDR3 has 15 residues. Trimming left V 0 bases short and J 0 bases short, with 8 bases between. For the second PCR, which ran for roughly 6 to 11 cycles, a sample-barcoded 5' primer and a J-beta primer mix were used. Each cDNA molecule was tagged by a template-switch adaptor that had 12 random nucleotides. TCRdb called the 5' RACE reads again in MiXCR, with one record for every CDR3 protein. The sample consists of 700,000 to 850,000 distinct CDR3 sequences, around 36% of them appearing once. Sequencing was done on a sample of blood. The sequence came from a man between 18 and 29 years old in good health. V is TRBV4-1 and J is TRBJ1-1, with D tentatively TRBD1 (6 bases). The CDR3 region is CASSQEPGVNTEAFF. The CDR3 region has the DNA TGCGCCAGCAGCCAAGAGCCAGGGGTGAACACTGAAGCTTTCTTT.